This TCR beta chain originates from a study of OX40 agonist ivuxolimab in advanced cancers. About the study as a whole: Ivuxolimab was an agonistic, fully human IgG2 monoclonal antibody directed against OX40 (CD134), a costimulatory receptor. The point of sequencing TCRbeta in the periphery was to test whether ivuxolimab changed TCR sequence diversity and drove clonal T-cell expansion. Intravenous ivuxolimab was administered to patients every 2 weeks at six dose levels: 0.01, 0.1, 0.3, 1.5, 3 and 10 mg/kg. The paper reports the monotherapy dose-escalation portion (N of about 52 patients) of the phase I ivuxolimab trial. Patients were allowed to have had prior anti-PD-1, anti-PD-L1 or anti-CTLA-4 therapy, and 30% to 50% of the dose-escalation patients had previously received checkpoint inhibitors. Among the approximately 54 dose-escalation patients, around 19 had hepatocellular carcinoma, around 15 melanoma, 9 renal cell carcinoma and 9 head and neck cancer. Partial responses were achieved by three dose-escalation patients, of whom one had hepatocellular carcinoma and two had cutaneous melanoma. In the dose-escalation cohort, roughly 82% of patients were male, and the mean age was roughly 56 years with a range of about 20 to 90. Study-wide conclusions, independent of this receptor: Low levels of normalized T-cell clonal expansion were also seen in some patients who did not respond. In the 0.1-3.0 mg/kg groups, partial responders had among the lowest normalized peripheral clonal expansion, particularly in CD8+ T cells. After ivuxolimab, CD8+ T cells had more expanded clones than CD4+ T cells on average. At doses of 0.1 to 3.0 mg/kg, clonal expansion of both CD4+ and CD8+ T cells in blood was seen between baseline and week 6. The antigen specificity of the peripheral T cells that underwent clonal expansion was not determined.

Patients with autoimmune disease history or receiving systemic immunosuppression were excluded from the trial. Peripheral blood for TCR sequencing was drawn from every dose cohort at baseline, at cycle 4 day 1 and at cycle 7 day 1. Samples came from an open-label, multicenter, first-in-human phase I dose-escalation trial of ivuxolimab. Adults with locally advanced or metastatic head and neck squamous cell, hepatocellular, melanoma or renal cell carcinoma were enrolled in the trial. Before TCR sequencing, CD4+ and CD8+ T cells were separately sorted from peripheral blood. CDR1 SGHNT and CDR2 YYREEE are derived from the germline V gene (reference sequence). The CDR3 runs 14 residues from the cysteine to the phenylalanine. Of all the DNA, just the CDR3 is kept, 42 bases in frame from base 1. V is pared back by 4 bases and J by 4 bases, with 11 bases lying between the germline termini. Of note for this clone: It lacks a known antigen. Base qualities are missing; no much larger clone stands one base away.

Genomic DNA was extracted from sorted cells for sequencing of the TCRbeta CDR3 region. The immunoSEQ Assay was used for sequencing of TCRbeta CDR3 regions. Sourced from immuneACCESS, this table was stored by TCRdb with only in-frame sequences that have V and J called. A share of the clones is absent; for the studies checked, an unresolved V gene accounts for under half, and the remainder has no known explanation. The table for this sample lists over 70,000 clones; 75% to 90% of them were counted only once. The biggest ten clones account for over 9.5% of the sample. The specimen comprised CD4+ or CD8+ T cells sorted from blood, sampled in a trial of the OX40 agonist ivuxolimab. The sequence was collected from an adult with an advanced solid tumor such as melanoma, head and neck, liver or kidney cancer. The chain is assembled from TRBV5-4 and TRBJ2-2; 5 matching bases give a weak D call of TRBD2. CDR3 protein: CASSQRRPTGELFF. In nucleotides, the sequence is TGTGCCAGCAGCCAGCGGCGGCCCACCGGGGAGCTGTTTTTT.